Each of the 9 T cell receptor beta chains below was sequenced from the same sample in a study of blood T cell repertoires in COVID-19. Here immunoSEQ multiplex PCR was the method, and the copy in TCRdb shows in-frame clones only, minus some. The profile shows 71,000 or so clones, about four fifths of them singletons. Sequencing was carried out using peripheral blood. These receptors were collected from a man between 50 and 59 years old with acute or convalescent COVID-19.

As regards this clone: The conserved phenylalanine or tryptophan normally closing the CDR3 is absent here, so this likely arose from a read error. No DNA is shown, since the ends of the CDR3 on it are uncertain; the CDR3 is the one TCRdb lists. The chain is built from TRBV15 and TRBJ1-3; the table's D call, TRBD1, was not checked against the DNA. The CDR3 is 13 residues long, counting both termini. Germline CDR1 reads LNHNV; CDR2 reads YYDKDF (reference sequence). The CDR3 sequence is CATRTGTGGLLRV.

Here the CDR3 DNA reads TGTGCCACCAGCAAGCGGGAGGGCGACAATGAGCAGTTCTTC. This encodes CATSKREGDNEQFF. The J gene is TRBJ2-1, the V gene TRBV15; TRBD2 matches 10 bases. The V gene's germline CDR1 is LNHNV and CDR2 YYDKDF (reference sequence). The CDR3 spans 14 residues. Losses at the gene ends were 4 bases for V and 5 bases for J; bases not matched to a gene: 2.

The gene calls are TRBV6-5 and TRBJ2-7; 9 nucleotides agree with TRBD1. This CDR3 is 15 amino acids long. Germline CDR1 MNHEY, CDR2 SVGAGI. Trimming cost V 5 bases and J 0 bases; bases outside gene matches: 5. DNA for the CDR3: TGTGCCAGCAGTCCCGCGGGACAGGGCTCCTACGAGCAGTACTTC. Its protein product is CASSPAGQGSYEQYF.

The chain joins TRBV5-1 to TRBJ2-7; a weak D match, TRBD2 (6 bases). Germline loops: CDR1 SGHRS, CDR2 YFSETQ. The CDR3 is 13 residues long. Trimming left V 2 bases short and J 6 bases short, with 12 bases between. The CDR3 DNA is TGCGCCAGCAGCTTCGGAGGGGAACGCGAGCAGTACTTC. As protein: CASSFGGEREQYF.

The V call is TRBV10-3, the J call TRBJ1-5; D remains unclear. The CDR3 runs to 12 residues. Trimming stripped 2 bases from V and 5 bases from J, with 4 bases between. Germline-derived CDR1 and CDR2 are ENHRY and SYGVKD. CDR3 nucleotides: TGTGCCATCAGTGAGGAGGATCAGCCCCAGCATTTT. This translates into CAISEEDQPQHF.

V and J are TRBV6-6 and TRBJ1-3; weak D call: TRBD1 (6 bases). Germline CDR1 and CDR2: MNHNY and SVGAGI (reference sequence). This CDR3 comprises 14 residues. V lost 4 bases, J lost 2 bases, and 9 bases lay in between. The CDR3 protein is CASSSGVPGNTIYF. DNA for the CDR3: TGTGCCAGCAGTTCAGGGGTTCCTGGAAACACCATATATTTT.

The chain carries TRBV7-2 and TRBJ2-7; a weak D match, TRBD2 (6 bases). Germline CDR1 reads SGHTA; CDR2 reads FQGNSA. V lost 4 bases and J lost 6, with 13 bases in between. The CDR3 has 13 amino acids. CDR3 nucleotides: TGTGCCAGCAGCTCCCCGGCGGGGTCCGAGCAGTACTTC. This gives the protein CASSSPAGSEQYF.

The chain employs TRBV18 and TRBJ2-7; 8 bases match TRBD1. The CDR3 has 13 amino acids. Germline CDR1 KGHSH, CDR2 LQKENI. V lost 4 bases to trimming and J lost 3 bases; unmatched junction nucleotides: 2. CDR3 protein: CASSRDRHYEQYF. DNA of the CDR3: TGTGCCAGCTCACGGGACAGGCACTACGAGCAGTACTTC.

V usage is TRBV30 and J usage is TRBJ1-2; tentatively, D is TRBD1 (6 bases). This CDR3 has 13 amino acids. The germline V gene has CDR1 GTSNPN and CDR2 SVGIG (reference sequence). The germline V and J ends were trimmed by 7 bases and 3 bases, with 15 bases remaining between them. CDR3 nucleotide sequence: TGTGCCTCCTCCTCTGGGGGCTACTATGGCTACACCTTC. Amino acids: CASSSGGYYGYTF.